What follows is one TCR beta chain and its context. This sample is drawn from a study of OX40 agonist ivuxolimab in advanced cancers. Study information: The dose-escalation cohort was about 83% male, with a mean age of about 56 years, ranging roughly 20 to 90. The study reported partial responses in three patients: one hepatocellular carcinoma, two cutaneous melanoma.

At baseline, cycle 4 day 1, and cycle 7 day 1, blood was sampled. CDR1 SGHAT and CDR2 FQNNGV come from the germline V gene. The V end lost 4 bases, the J end lost 0 bases, and 0 bases lay between the germline ends. This CDR3 is built from 12 residues. TCRdb's table, derived via immunoSEQ multiplex PCR, lists solely in-frame clones and lacks some. The table records tens of thousands of clones, about 80% of them present only once. The receptor was isolated from an adult with an advanced solid tumor such as melanoma, head and neck, liver or kidney cancer. The V gene is TRBV11-2, the J gene TRBJ2-2; the D is unclear. The sequenced sample was CD4+ or CD8+ T cells sorted from blood, obtained in a trial of the OX40 agonist ivuxolimab. The CDR3 loop reads CASSSNTGELFF. For the CDR3, the DNA is TGTGCCAGCAGCTCGAACACCGGGGAGCTGTTTTTT.